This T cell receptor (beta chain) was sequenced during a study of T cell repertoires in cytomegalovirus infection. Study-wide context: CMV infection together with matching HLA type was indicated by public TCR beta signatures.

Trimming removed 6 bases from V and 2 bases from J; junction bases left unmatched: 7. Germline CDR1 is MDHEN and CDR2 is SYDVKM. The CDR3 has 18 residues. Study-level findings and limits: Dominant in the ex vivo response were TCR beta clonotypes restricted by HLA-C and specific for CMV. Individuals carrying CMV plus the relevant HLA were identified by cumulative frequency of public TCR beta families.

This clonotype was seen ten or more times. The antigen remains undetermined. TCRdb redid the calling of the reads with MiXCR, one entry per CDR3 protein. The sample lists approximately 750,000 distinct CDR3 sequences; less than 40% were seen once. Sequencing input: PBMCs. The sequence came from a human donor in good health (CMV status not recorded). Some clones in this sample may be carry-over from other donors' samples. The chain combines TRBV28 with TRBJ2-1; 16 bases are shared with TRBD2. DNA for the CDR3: TGTGCCAGCAGAGGGACTAGCGGGAGGGGGGGGCCCTACAATGAGCAGTTCTTC. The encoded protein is CASRGTSGRGGPYNEQFF.